This T cell receptor beta chain stems from a study of blood T cells in healthy people across ages. The second PCR ran roughly 6 to 11 cycles with a sample-barcoded 5' primer and J-beta primers. TCRdb redid the calling of the 5' RACE reads with MiXCR, one entry per CDR3 protein. The sample carries hundreds of thousands of distinct CDR3 sequences, 35% to 50% recorded once. Study results and limitations: Possibly, changes in expanded clonotypes were confounded because donor CMV status was unknown. Naive and antigen-experienced cells were not separated, limiting conclusive comparison.

Of note for this clonotype: Its matching antigen is unknown.

The TCR was taken from an elderly man in good health. What was sequenced was blood.

Written as DNA, the CDR3 is TGTGCCAGCACACTTAGCGGGGGAAAGGGTGACGAGCAGTACTTC. This sequence encodes CASTLSGGKGDEQYF. The V call is TRBV7-6, the J call TRBJ2-5, with 9 bases fitting TRBD2. The J call may be incorrect, as the DNA end agrees better with TRBJ2-7. CDR1 SGHVS and CDR2 FNYEAQ come from the germline V gene. The CDR3 is made up of 15 amino acids.